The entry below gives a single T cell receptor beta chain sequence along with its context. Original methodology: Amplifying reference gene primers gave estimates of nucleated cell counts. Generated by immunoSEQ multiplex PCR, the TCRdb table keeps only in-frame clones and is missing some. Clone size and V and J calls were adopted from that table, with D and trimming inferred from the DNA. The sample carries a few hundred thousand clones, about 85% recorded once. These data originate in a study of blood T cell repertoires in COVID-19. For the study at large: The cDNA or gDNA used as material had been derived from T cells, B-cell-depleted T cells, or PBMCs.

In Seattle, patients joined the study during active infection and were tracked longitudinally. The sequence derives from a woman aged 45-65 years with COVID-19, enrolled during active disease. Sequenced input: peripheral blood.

The CDR3 DNA sequence: TGTGCCAGCAGCAAAGAGGGGGTCCTGAACACTGAAGCTTTCTTT. Translated: CASSKEGVLNTEAFF. The V gene is TRBV6-5, the J gene TRBJ1-1, with a possible D match to TRBD1 (6 bases). V gave up 6 bases and J gave up 0 bases, with 14 bases separating them. The CDR3 spans 15 residues. The germline gives CDR1 MNHEY, CDR2 SVGAGI.